One sample yielded the 9 T cell receptor beta chains listed below, sequenced in a study of cytomegalovirus exposure and HLA in healthy donors. It was with 60 Vbeta and 13 Jbeta primers that the PCR ran. Assay used: immunoSEQ multiplex PCR; TCRdb lists only in-frame clones, some missing. Of under 200,000 clones in the sample, approximately 81% were seen once. What was sequenced was PBMCs. The receptors were gathered from a man younger than 45 in good health and CMV-seropositive.

This sequence joins TRBV28 and TRBJ2-7; 12 bases agree with TRBD2. V gave up 3 bases and J gave up 3 bases; unmatched junction bases: 9. CDR1 MDHEN and CDR2 SYDVKM come from the germline V gene. This CDR3 has 17 residues. The CDR3 protein is CASSFTSGRTGRYEQYF. CDR3 nucleotide sequence: TGTGCCAGCAGTTTTACTAGCGGGAGGACCGGCCGCTACGAGCAGTACTTC.

This clone has only a few counts. The chain is built from TRBV30 and TRBJ2-2; D might be TRBD2 (6 bases). In germline, CDR1 is GTSNPN, CDR2 SVGIG (reference sequence). This CDR3 region has 13 residues. Trimming stripped 3 bases from V and 3 bases from J, with 8 bases between. In nucleotides, the CDR3 is TGTGCCTGGAGCGGGGAGGACACCGGGGAGCTGTTTTTT. Its translation: CAWSGEDTGELFF.

The rearrangement uses TRBV6-1 and TRBJ2-7; 11 nucleotides line up with TRBD1. The junction had 14 bases not matched to a gene; V was cut back by 1 base and J by 3 bases. Germline V CDR1 and CDR2: MNHNS, SASEGT. The CDR3 has 19 amino acids. The CDR3 nucleotides are TGTGCCAGCAGTGAAGGACGAGGGACAGGGGGGTTTTTTGTCTACGAGCAGTACTTC. Protein sequence: CASSEGRGTGGFFVYEQYF.

The chain employs TRBV10-3 and TRBJ1-3, with 8 bases that match TRBD1. V was clipped by 2 bases and J by 3 bases; unmatched bases: 3. Germline CDR1 reads ENHRY; CDR2 reads SYGVKD. CDR3 length: 15 amino acids. The CDR3 DNA is TGTGCCATCAGTGAGAGGGGACAGGTTGGAAACACCATATATTTT. It is translated as CAISERGQVGNTIYF.

This clone was seen once. V is TRBV7-9 and J is TRBJ2-5; 7 nucleotides agree with TRBD2. V lost 7 bases, J lost 0 bases, and 17 bases stayed unmatched. Per germline, CDR1 SEHNR and CDR2 FQNEAQ (reference sequence). The CDR3 has 18 amino acids. CDR3 DNA: TGTGCCAGCAAACCTTGGGGAGGGAGGGCCGAGAACCAAGAGACCCAGTACTTC. Protein sequence: CASKPWGGRAENQETQYF.

The rearrangement links TRBV18 to TRBJ2-7; TRBD2 matches at 13 bases. CDR3 length: 17 amino acids. The germline V gene has CDR1 KGHSH and CDR2 LQKENI. J was trimmed by 6 bases and V by 2 bases; bases with no gene match: 10. CDR3 in amino acids: CASSPTGLAGVGGEQYV. In DNA form, the CDR3 reads TGTGCCAGCTCACCAACCGGACTAGCGGGAGTGGGTGGCGAGCAGTACGTC.

The chain is built from TRBV18 and TRBJ1-2, with D possibly matching TRBD1 (6 bases). Germline V gives CDR1 KGHSH, CDR2 LQKENI. The CDR3 runs 13 residues. The V and J ends lost 6 bases and 8 bases respectively, with 16 bases between them. The CDR3 nucleotides read TGTGCCAGCTCCCCCGGGACAAGGGAGGGCTACACCTTC. This translates into CASSPGTREGYTF.

The V gene is TRBV6-5, the J gene TRBJ2-1; 10 bases line up with TRBD2. The germline V gene has CDR1 MNHEY and CDR2 SVGAGI. The CDR3 is 14 residues long. V dropped 5 bases and J dropped 7; count of bases not matched to a gene: 5. The CDR3 DNA reads TGTGCCAGCAGTCTAGCGGGAGTTCTGAATGAGCAGTTCTTC. Protein: CASSLAGVLNEQFF.

The chain carries TRBV4-1 and TRBJ2-7; D uncertain. The germline CDR1 and CDR2 sequences are MGHRA and YSYEKL. V lost 0 bases and J lost 2, with 11 bases in between. The CDR3 has 15 amino acids. Here the CDR3 DNA reads TGCGCCAGCAGCCAAGATAGAGGCGGAACCTACGAGCAGTACGTC. This gives the protein CASSQDRGGTYEQYV.